The clone carrying this T cell receptor (beta chain) was counted between two and nine times. Its target is unknown. This record comes from a study of T cells in Graves' hyperthyroidism and ophthalmopathy. The study based diagnoses on clinical symptoms, serum thyroxine and TRAb, thyroid ultrasound and orbital computed tomography. Blood was obtained at the first hyperthyroidism diagnosis, which preceded any ophthalmopathy symptoms. Over 8 ml fresh peripheral blood yielded the PBMCs. Using RNA transcripts as the source, TCR beta CDR3 regions were amplified. HTBI primers were used for first-round RT-PCR of the TCR CDR3. In TCRdb, the multiplex PCR reads were re-called with MiXCR into one record per CDR3 protein. The sample includes about 360,000 distinct CDR3 sequences, 15% to 19% of them seen just once. V was cut by 3 bases and J by 2 bases, with 9 bases left in between. The CDR3 runs 15 residues. Looked up from germline, CDR1 is SGHDT and CDR2 is YYEEEE.

Study-wide results and limits: Model predictions of ophthalmopathy came a median approximately 6 months before onset.

The chain combines TRBV5-6 with TRBJ2-6; D is unclear. This clonotype originated in a woman aged 18-29 years with Graves' hyperthyroidism that later progressed to Graves' ophthalmopathy. Sample: blood. The CDR3 DNA reads as TGTGCCAGCAGCTGGGCAGGAGCTGGGGCCAACGTCCTGACTTTC. This encodes CASSWAGAGANVLTF.